This passage covers 22 T cell receptor beta chains from one sample sequenced in a study of cytomegalovirus exposure and HLA in healthy donors. It was with 60 Vbeta and 13 Jbeta primers that the PCR ran. Generated by immunoSEQ multiplex PCR, the TCRdb table keeps only in-frame clones and is missing some. The sample has around 100,000 clones, 79% seen once. The sample taken for sequencing was PBMCs. These receptors were taken from a woman aged 40 to 50 in good health and CMV-seronegative.

This clone was counted only a few times. V and J are TRBV7-2 and TRBJ2-5; 9 nucleotides agree with TRBD1. The CDR3 covers 16 residues. V shed 6 bases, J shed 3 bases, and the junction held 11 bases outside the gene matches. CDR1 and CDR2 from the germline V gene are SGHTA and FQGNSA. The CDR3 sequence: CASSPTSGQGEETQYF. CDR3 coding DNA: TGTGCCAGCAGTCCAACCTCGGGACAGGGAGAAGAGACCCAGTACTTC.

The CDR3, as DNA: TGTGCCAGCAGTGCAGGGGCCCAAGGTTTCTTT. This encodes CASSAGAQGFF. The chain employs TRBV6-5 and TRBJ1-1; TRBD1 might be the D (6 bases). The V end lost 5 bases, the J end lost 13 bases, and 14 bases lay between the germline ends. Germline CDR1 MNHEY, CDR2 SVGAGI. This CDR3 is built from 11 residues.

The V gene is TRBV6-6, the J gene TRBJ1-5, with D uncertain. This CDR3 spans 13 amino acids. Germline values: CDR1 MNHNY, CDR2 SVGAGI (reference sequence). V was clipped by 7 bases and J by 7 bases, with 14 bases between them. The CDR3 reads CASTPGGRQPQHF. As DNA, the CDR3 is TGTGCCAGCACCCCGGGAGGGCGGCAGCCCCAGCATTTT.

CDR3 residues: CASSQGEQGTYEQYF. CDR3 DNA: TGTGCCAGCAGCCAAGGGGAACAGGGAACCTACGAGCAGTACTTC. The chain couples TRBV14 to TRBJ2-7, with D possibly being TRBD1 (6 bases). Germline CDR1 reads SGHDN; CDR2 reads FVKESK. This CDR3 is built from 15 residues. The V gene lost 1 base and the J gene lost 2 bases, with 12 bases spanning the gap.

This clone was observed a handful of times. This chain connects TRBV7-8 to TRBJ1-1; the match to TRBD1 covers 7 bases. Germline CDR1 and CDR2: SGHVS and FQNEAQ. The CDR3 is 14 residues long. The J segment lost 4 bases and the V segment lost 5 bases, leaving 7 bases of the junction unmatched. Here the CDR3 reads CASSQGGGSTEAFF. Here the CDR3 DNA reads TGTGCCAGCAGCCAGGGGGGTGGGAGCACTGAAGCTTTCTTT.

The chain couples TRBV21-1 to TRBJ1-5; the D call of TRBD1 is as the table states it, not checked on the DNA. TRBV21-1 is a pseudogene. There are 14 residues in the CDR3. CDR3 sequence reads: CASRNEGHDQPQHF. The CDR3 DNA reads TGTGCCAGCAGAAATGAGGGACATGATCAGCCCCAGCATTTT.

This clone was seen just once. The rearrangement joins TRBV6-6 to TRBJ2-3, with a tentative D call TRBD2 (5 bases). The germline V gene has CDR1 MNHNY and CDR2 SVGAGI (reference sequence). The V end lost 2 bases, the J end lost 1 base, and 7 bases lay between the germline ends. This CDR3 is built from 14 residues. CDR3 amino acids: CASSYERGTDTQYF. The CDR3 DNA reads TGTGCCAGCAGTTACGAGAGGGGCACAGATACGCAGTATTTT.

V and J are TRBV10-3 and TRBJ2-5; 7 positions agree with TRBD2. CDR1 is ENHRY, CDR2 SYGVKD, per germline. With 5 bases clipped from V and 2 bases from J, the junction kept 8 bases outside the gene matches. The CDR3 has 15 amino acids. CDR3 coding DNA: TGTGCCATCAGTTCTTCTGGGGGGGGACAAGAGACCCAGTACTTC. Amino acids: CAISSSGGGQETQYF.

The rearrangement joins TRBV14 to TRBJ2-5; D call uncertain. The V gene lost 0 bases and the J gene lost 7 bases, with 12 bases spanning the gap. This CDR3 has 14 amino acids. CDR1 is SGHDN and CDR2 is FVKESK in the germline V gene. CDR3 region: CASSQEGSGRTQYF. DNA of the CDR3: TGTGCCAGCAGCCAAGAGGGCAGTGGAAGGACCCAGTACTTC. The full variable domain, its missing parts supplied by reference TRBV14 and TRBJ2-5, is EAGVTQFPSHSVIEKGQTVTLRCDPISGHDNLYWYRRVMGKEIKFLLHFVKESKQDESGMPNNRFLAERTGGTYSTLKVQPAELEDSGVYFCASSQEGSGRTQYFGPGTRLLVL.

This clone was counted only a few times. The chain combines TRBV7-2 with TRBJ2-5; maybe TRBD2 (5 bases). This CDR3 has 14 amino acids. The germline V and J ends were trimmed by 8 bases and 7 bases, with 20 bases remaining between them. Germline lookup yields CDR1 SGHTA and CDR2 FQGNSA. This CDR3 reads CASAVLVAEGTQYF. CDR3 sequence (DNA): TGTGCCAGCGCGGTACTCGTAGCCGAGGGGACCCAGTACTTC.

The chain joins TRBV7-9 to TRBJ1-1, with D hard to call. V lost 1 base and J lost 10, with 10 bases in between. The CDR3 is 12 residues long. Germline values: CDR1 SEHNR, CDR2 FQNEAQ (reference sequence). CDR3 amino acids: CASSLVARGAFF. The CDR3 region has the DNA TGTGCCAGCAGCTTAGTTGCCCGCGGAGCTTTCTTT.

This clone has just a few counts. This rearrangement joins TRBV19 to TRBJ2-6; the D is unclear. CDR3 length: 14 residues. The germline V and J ends were trimmed by 4 bases and 1 base, with 5 bases remaining between them. CDR1 is LNHDA, CDR2 SQIVND, per germline (reference sequence). The CDR3 nucleotides are TGTGCCAGTAGTACAGGTTCTGGGGCCAACGTCCTGACTTTC. This codes for CASSTGSGANVLTF. The full variable domain, with the rest looked up from reference TRBV19 and TRBJ2-6, is DGGITQSPKYLFRKEGQNVTLSCEQNLNHDAMYWYRQDPGQGLRLIYYSQIVNDFQKGDIAEGYSVSREKKESFPLTVTSAQKNPTAFYLCASSTGSGANVLTFGAGSRLTVL.

The chain recombines TRBV7-8 with TRBJ2-2, with D unclear. V gave up 5 bases and J gave up 1 base, with 14 bases separating them. This CDR3 contains 16 residues. CDR1 and CDR2 from the germline V gene are SGHVS and FQNEAQ. The CDR3 region is CASSLSPQRNTGELFF. The CDR3 DNA reads as TGTGCCAGCAGCCTGAGTCCCCAGCGGAACACCGGGGAGCTGTTTTTT.

This chain joins TRBV19 and TRBJ2-1; 8 nucleotides align to TRBD1. This CDR3 region has 15 residues. The germline gives CDR1 LNHDA, CDR2 SQIVND (reference sequence). Trimming removed 5 bases from V and 4 bases from J; junction bases left unmatched: 7. The CDR3 bases are TGTGCCAGTAGTTCCCTGCAGGGGGCGTACAATGAGCAGTTCTTC. It encodes CASSSLQGAYNEQFF.

This clone was seen a handful of times. The rearrangement links TRBV14 to TRBJ1-1; no firm D call. Germline V lookup: CDR1 SGHDN, CDR2 FVKESK. The ends were cut back, 3 bases at V and 0 bases at J, with 8 bases in the middle. The CDR3 covers 14 residues. The CDR3 spells CASSHLVMNTEAFF. DNA of the CDR3: TGTGCCAGCAGCCACCTAGTGATGAACACTGAAGCTTTCTTT.

The chain joins TRBV11-2 to TRBJ1-4; maybe TRBD1 (6 bases). The V gene's germline CDR1 is SGHAT and CDR2 FQNNGV. This CDR3 spans 16 amino acids. Trimming took off 1 base at V and 7 bases at J, with 16 bases between the two ends. CDR3 coding DNA: TGTGCCAGCAGCTTAGCGCTGGACAGCGCCCTTGAAAAACTGTTTTTT. This sequence encodes CASSLALDSALEKLFF.

This clone was detected once. The chain links TRBV5-4 to TRBJ2-3; 8 nucleotides align to TRBD2. The CDR3 has 15 amino acids. Trimming cost V 4 bases and J 4 bases; bases outside gene matches: 8. The germline gives CDR1 SGHNT, CDR2 YYREEE (reference sequence). Written as DNA, the CDR3 is TGTGCCAGCAGCAGAGCGGGAGCGAGGGCAGATACGCAGTATTTT. This translates into CASSRAGARADTQYF.

The chain carries TRBV15 and TRBJ2-3; TRBD1 is a possible D gene (5 bases). The CDR3 totals 14 residues. Trimming left V 0 bases short and J 2 bases short, with 6 bases between. CDR1 LNHNV and CDR2 YYDKDF come from the germline V gene (reference sequence). DNA of the CDR3: TGTGCCACCAGCAGAGACAGGGCCACAGATACGCAGTATTTT. Amino acid sequence: CATSRDRATDTQYF.

CDR3 region: CASSSDRGRTNEQFF. The CDR3 DNA reads TGTGCCAGCAGCTCGGACAGGGGGCGCACCAATGAGCAGTTCTTC. V gene TRBV5-4 combines with J gene TRBJ2-1, with 11 nucleotides matching TRBD1. The germline V gene has CDR1 SGHNT and CDR2 YYREEE (reference sequence). CDR3 size: 15 residues. V lost 3 bases, J lost 6 bases, and 5 bases stayed unmatched.

The V call is TRBV27, the J call TRBJ2-7, with 8 bases fitting TRBD1. Per the germline V gene, CDR1 is MNHEY and CDR2 is SMNVEV (reference sequence). The length of the CDR3 is 15 residues. Germline trimming cut 5 bases from V and 4 bases from J; bases unmatched to any gene: 10. CDR3 DNA sequence: TGTGCCAGCAGTAAGGACAGGGTAGTGTCTTACGAGCAGTACTTC. Its translation is CASSKDRVVSYEQYF.

This chain links TRBV5-4 with TRBJ2-7, with unresolved D. The germline gives CDR1 SGHNT, CDR2 YYREEE (reference sequence). V was cut by 0 bases and J by 4 bases, with 14 bases left in between. This CDR3 comprises 15 residues. This CDR3 is CASSLGTIGVYEQYF. The CDR3 coding sequence is TGTGCCAGCAGCTTGGGCACGATTGGAGTTTACGAGCAGTACTTC.

The chain links TRBV4-3 to TRBJ2-2; 13 bases are shared with TRBD2. The V gene end was trimmed by 4 bases and the J gene end by 5 bases; junction bases not matched to a gene: 4. Per the germline V gene, CDR1 is LGHNA and CDR2 is YSLEER. This CDR3 is 16 amino acids long. CDR3 DNA sequence: TGCGCCAGCAGCCCGACTAGCGGGGGGCCAACCGGGGAGCTGTTTTTT. Its translation is CASSPTSGGPTGELFF.